A selection of T cell receptor beta chains follows, all from one sample in a study of beta chain features in type 1 diabetes. Only in-frame clones appear in the TCRdb table, and some are missing; sequencing was by immunoSEQ multiplex PCR. The data contain 900,000 or so clones, roughly 15% of them singletons. The sequenced material came from naive CD4+ T cells from blood. The receptors come from a woman between 18 and 29 years old in good health. CDR3s include the opening cysteine and the closing phenylalanine or tryptophan. The D gene is left open where the match is weak. Only part of the rows carry a size: once, few, many, or a class if the clone is expanded.

D	size	V	J	CDR3	DNA
-	-	TRBV25-1	TRBJ2-1	CASSDLGGTQDNEQFF	TGTGCCAGCAGTGATCTCGGCGGGACCCAGGACAATGAGCAGTTCTTC
-	few	TRBV2	TRBJ2-7	CASRLDWATKPYEQYF	TGTGCCAGCAGGCTTGATTGGGCGACAAAACCCTACGAGCAGTACTTC
-	-	TRBV7-9	TRBJ1-5	CASSEGGPQHF	TGTGCCAGCAGCGAGGGTGGACCCCAGCATTTT
TRBD1	-	TRBV4-2	TRBJ1-1	CASSQDRTGGNTEAFF	TGTGCCAGCAGCCAAGACCGGACAGGGGGAAACACTGAAGCTTTCTTT
TRBD2	few	TRBV7-9	TRBJ2-6	CASSLAGLAGTPGANVLTF	TGTGCCAGCAGCTTAGCCGGACTAGCGGGTACACCTGGGGCCAACGTCCTGACTTTC
-	-	TRBV5-6	TRBJ1-5	CASSRRQNNQPQHF	TGTGCCAGCAGCCGGAGACAGAATAATCAGCCCCAGCATTTT
-	-	TRBV28	TRBJ2-1	CASSLSRYSYNEQFF	TGTGCCAGCAGTTTATCCAGGTACTCCTACAATGAGCAGTTCTTC
-	few	TRBV11-2	TRBJ2-2	CASSLAAVRTGELFF	TGTGCCAGCAGCTTAGCGGCCGTCCGGACCGGGGAGCTGTTTTTT
TRBD2	-	TRBV4-3	TRBJ2-7	CASSQDEGLAGDEQYF	TGCGCCAGCAGCCAAGATGAGGGACTAGCGGGAGACGAGCAGTACTTC
TRBD2	few	TRBV7-9	TRBJ2-1	CASSTHRTSGSYNEQFF	TGTGCCAGCAGCACCCACAGGACTAGCGGGAGCTACAATGAGCAGTTCTTC
-	-	TRBV16	TRBJ2-4	CASSQRQRLRAKNIQYF	TGTGCCAGCAGCCAACGCCAACGTTTGAGGGCCAAAAACATTCAGTACTTC
-	few	TRBV6-7	TRBJ2-4	CASSPNIQYF	TGTGCCAGCAGTCCGAACATTCAGTACTTC
-	-	TRBV2	TRBJ1-1	CASRSAWDTEAFF	TGTGCCAGCAGGTCTGCCTGGGACACTGAAGCTTTCTTT
TRBD1	few	TRBV7-9	TRBJ2-7	CASSLEGQGLEQYF	TGTGCCAGCAGCTTAGAGGGACAGGGCCTCGAGCAGTACTTC
TRBD2	few	TRBV5-1	TRBJ2-3	CASSRTSGQMSHTQYF	TGCGCCAGCAGCCGGACTAGCGGACAAATGAGCCATACGCAGTATTTT
-	few	TRBV11-2	TRBJ2-7	CASSLSLGDSPRVYEQYF	TGTGCCAGCAGCTTATCGTTGGGCGACAGCCCAAGGGTCTACGAGCAGTACTTC
-	few	TRBV19	TRBJ2-5	CASSMSRGWETQYF	TGTGCCAGTAGTATGTCTCGGGGTTGGGAGACCCAGTACTTC
-	few	TRBV10-3	TRBJ2-5	CAIREDSTQYF	TGTGCCATCAGGGAGGACAGTACCCAGTACTTC
-	-	TRBV7-6	TRBJ1-1	CASSNRVTEAFF	TGTGCCAGCAGCAACCGCGTCACTGAAGCTTTCTTT
-	-	TRBV7-9	TRBJ2-1	CASSLGGIDEQFF	TGTGCCAGCAGCTTAGGTGGAATCGATGAGCAGTTCTTC
-	-	TRBV7-9	TRBJ2-1	CASSLAGTGEQFF	TGTGCCAGCAGCTTAGCAGGGACCGGTGAGCAGTTCTTC
-	few	TRBV18	TRBJ2-5	CASSPGAGRETQYF	TGTGCCAGCTCACCAGGCGCAGGTCGGGAGACCCAGTACTTC
TRBD1	-	TRBV6-5	TRBJ2-1	CASSYNRGPVEQFF	TGTGCCAGCAGTTATAACAGGGGGCCCGTTGAGCAGTTCTTC
-	-	TRBV7-6	TRBJ1-5	CASSLAPLQSLNQPQHF	TGTGCCAGCAGCTTAGCGCCGTTGCAGTCCCTCAATCAGCCCCAGCATTTT
-	few	TRBV5-6	TRBJ2-4	CASSLWQGSIQYF	TGTGCCAGCAGCTTGTGGCAGGGAAGCATTCAGTACTTC
-	-	TRBV7-3	TRBJ2-7	CASSLNPDQTYEQYF	TGTGCCAGCAGCTTAAATCCCGACCAGACCTACGAGCAGTACTTC
-	-	TRBV5-4	TRBJ2-3	CASQSGLSGDTQYF	TGTGCCAGCCAGTCCGGGTTGAGCGGGGATACGCAGTATTTT
-	-	TRBV6-6	TRBJ1-2	CASSSQGDYGYTF	TGTGCCAGCAGTTCCCAGGGTGACTATGGCTACACCTTC